Presented here are 18 T cell receptor beta chains from one specimen sequenced in a study of cytomegalovirus exposure and HLA in healthy donors. With 60 Vbeta and 13 Jbeta primers, the PCR was carried out. The data were produced by immunoSEQ multiplex PCR, yet TCRdb's version contains in-frame clones alone and is incomplete. The data hold around 150,000 clones, with approximately 80% observed a single time. Sequencing was done on a sample of PBMCs. These receptor sequences come from a male donor in good health and CMV-seronegative.

The chain combines TRBV9 with TRBJ2-6; 12 nucleotides line up with TRBD1. CDR1 SGDLS and CDR2 YYNGEE come from the germline V gene. V lost 4 bases, J lost 2 bases, and 7 bases stayed unmatched. This CDR3 has 18 residues. CDR3 loop: CASSSSGTGGTGANVLTF. The CDR3 nucleotides read TGTGCCAGCAGCTCCTCCGGGACAGGGGGCACTGGGGCCAACGTCCTGACTTTC.

J is TRBJ1-1 and V is TRBV19; tentative D call: TRBD1 (6 bases). Germline V gene lookup returns CDR1 LNHDA and CDR2 SQIVND (reference sequence). With 2 bases removed from V and 4 bases from J, the gap between germline ends came to 17 bases. There are 16 residues in the CDR3. The CDR3 sequence is CASSIMRGAVGTEAFF. CDR3 in DNA: TGTGCCAGTAGTATAATGCGGGGGGCCGTGGGCACTGAAGCTTTCTTT.

This chain joins TRBV4-2 and TRBJ1-2; D remains ambiguous. V was clipped by 0 bases and J by 8 bases, with 10 bases between them. Germline V CDR1 and CDR2: LGHNA, YNFKEQ. The CDR3 has 13 residues. The CDR3: CASSQDPYRGYTF. DNA for the CDR3: TGTGCCAGCAGCCAAGATCCGTATAGAGGCTACACCTTC.

The chain couples TRBV6-5 to TRBJ1-2, with D tentatively TRBD1 (5 bases). The CDR3 length is 15 residues. The germline V and J ends were trimmed by 6 bases and 4 bases, with 18 bases remaining between them. In germline, CDR1 is MNHEY, CDR2 SVGAGI. The CDR3 reads CASSPREGRGYGYTF. The CDR3 bases are TGTGCCAGCAGCCCCCGGGAGGGGCGGGGCTATGGCTACACCTTC.

This clone appeared a few times. The V call is TRBV5-6, the J call TRBJ1-5; 7 bases agree with TRBD1. Losses at the gene ends were 0 bases for V and 6 bases for J; bases not matched to a gene: 12. This CDR3 is 17 amino acids long. Germline assignment: CDR1 SGHDT and CDR2 YYEEEE. This chain's CDR3 is CASSLGRQGRDSQPQHF. The CDR3, as DNA: TGTGCCAGCAGCTTGGGGAGGCAGGGAAGGGACAGTCAGCCCCAGCATTTT.

The V gene is TRBV6-1, the J gene TRBJ1-5; 7 bases align to TRBD1. From germline, CDR1 is MNHNS and CDR2 SASEGT. Trimming took 11 bases from V and 3 from J; bases not matched to a gene: 7. The CDR3 spans 13 residues. The CDR3 region has the DNA TGTGCCTGCCAGACAGGGATCAATCAGCCCCAGCATTTT. As protein: CACQTGINQPQHF.

The rearrangement joins TRBV10-3 to TRBJ1-5, with D possibly matching TRBD1 (6 bases). The V end was cut by 3 bases, the J end by 2 bases, with 14 bases between. The CDR3 sequence is 16 residues long. Germline CDR1 reads ENHRY; CDR2 reads SYGVKD. The CDR3 reads CAISDGARGGNQPQHF. For the CDR3, the DNA is TGTGCCATCAGTGATGGGGCCAGGGGCGGCAATCAGCCCCAGCATTTT.

This clone was counted only a few times. This rearrangement joins TRBV5-5 to TRBJ2-3, with 9 bases matching TRBD1. The germline CDR1 and CDR2 sequences are SGHKS and YYEKEE (reference sequence). CDR3 length equals 16 residues. Losses at the gene ends were 0 bases for V and 1 base for J; bases not matched to a gene: 3. The DNA for the CDR3 is TGTGCCAGCAGCTTGGCGGGACAGGGACGCACAGATACGCAGTATTTT. It yields the protein CASSLAGQGRTDTQYF.

The genes are TRBV7-9 and TRBJ2-7, with TRBD1 matching over 10 bases. The germline CDR1 and CDR2 sequences are SEHNR and FQNEAQ (reference sequence). With 5 bases clipped from V and 4 bases from J, the junction kept 14 bases outside the gene matches. This CDR3 region has 17 residues. CDR3 DNA sequence: TGTGCCAGCAGCCCTCGATTTACTAGGGACAGGGGATACGAGCAGTACTTC. Its translation is CASSPRFTRDRGYEQYF.

V usage is TRBV11-1 and J usage is TRBJ2-7; TRBD1 matches 11 bases. Germline V lookup: CDR1 SGHAT, CDR2 FQDESV (reference sequence). Trimming cost V 4 bases and J 0 bases; bases outside gene matches: 5. The CDR3 is 16 amino acids. The CDR3 loop is CASSWGDRGFSYEQYF. The CDR3 nucleotides are TGTGCCAGCAGCTGGGGGGACAGGGGGTTCTCCTACGAGCAGTACTTC.

This chain uses TRBV5-4 with TRBJ2-1, with D tentatively TRBD1 (6 bases). Trimming took 4 bases from V and 9 from J, leaving 17 bases between them. The V gene's germline CDR1 is SGHNT and CDR2 YYREEE (reference sequence). The CDR3 has 14 residues. The CDR3 loop reads CASSPLTGRGEQFF. CDR3 DNA sequence: TGTGCCAGCAGCCCGCTGACAGGTCGGGGTGAGCAGTTCTTC.

The V call is TRBV2, the J call TRBJ1-5, with unresolved D. V gave up 7 bases and J gave up 5 bases, with 15 bases separating them. The CDR3 totals 14 residues. The germline V gene encodes CDR1 SNHLY and CDR2 FYNNEI. The CDR3 bases are TGTGCCAGCACCCGGGCCCCGGACTATCAGCCCCAGCATTTT. This gives the protein CASTRAPDYQPQHF.

The chain carries TRBV5-1 and TRBJ2-7; D is possibly TRBD1 (7 bases). The V end was cut by 0 bases, the J end by 4 bases, with 17 bases between. Germline lookup yields CDR1 SGHRS and CDR2 YFSETQ. This CDR3 contains 16 residues. CDR3 protein: CASSLAQGEARYEQYF. DNA of the CDR3: TGCGCCAGCAGCTTGGCCCAGGGGGAGGCTCGATACGAGCAGTACTTC.

The chain employs TRBV5-4 and TRBJ2-5; 12 nucleotides line up with TRBD2. From germline, CDR1 is SGHNT and CDR2 YYREEE (reference sequence). Trimming cost V 4 bases and J 4 bases; bases outside gene matches: 8. There are 16 residues in the CDR3. This CDR3 reads CASSQPTSGRGETQYF. CDR3 sequence (DNA): TGTGCCAGCAGCCAACCGACTAGCGGGAGAGGAGAGACCCAGTACTTC.

The V gene is TRBV28, the J gene TRBJ2-7, with TRBD1 matching over 11 bases. Per the germline V gene, CDR1 is MDHEN and CDR2 is SYDVKM. After removal of 4 bases from V and 6 bases from J, the junction contained 14 bases not matched to a gene. The CDR3 sequence is 17 residues long. The CDR3 DNA sequence: TGTGCCAGCAGTTCCTTTTCGGACAGGGGGCTCGTCGGCGAGCAGTACTTC. Translation: CASSSFSDRGLVGEQYF.

This chain links TRBV6-5 with TRBJ2-3; D unresolved. Germline-derived CDR1 and CDR2 are MNHEY and SVGAGI. The CDR3 covers 12 residues. The V gene lost 6 bases and the J gene lost 6 bases, with 10 bases spanning the gap. DNA for the CDR3: TGTGCCAGCAGCCCCAATTCCGATACGCAGTATTTT. Protein: CASSPNSDTQYF.

The chain is built from TRBV18 and TRBJ1-1; D is unclear. The CDR3 loop spans 14 amino acids. The germline V gene encodes CDR1 KGHSH and CDR2 LQKENI. The V end lost 1 base, the J end lost 6 bases, and 12 bases lay between the germline ends. This CDR3 is CASSPLPGDPEAFF. CDR3 in DNA: TGTGCCAGCTCACCACTTCCGGGAGACCCTGAAGCTTTCTTT.

This rearrangement joins TRBV7-2 to TRBJ2-7; 13 nucleotides align to TRBD2. Germline values: CDR1 SGHTA, CDR2 FQGNSA. The CDR3 covers 19 residues. J gave up 1 base and V 5 bases, and 14 bases lay outside the gene matches. The CDR3 DNA is TGTGCCAGCAGCAAACTGGGGGGACTAGCGGGAATGAGGTCCTACGAGCAGTACTTC. Its translation: CASSKLGGLAGMRSYEQYF. Drawing the rest from reference TRBV7-2 and TRBJ2-7, the complete variable domain is GAGVSQSPSNKVTEKGKDVELRCDPISGHTALYWYRQSLGQGLEFLIYFQGNSAPDKSGLPSDRFSAERTGGSVSTLTIQRTQQEDSAVYLCASSKLGGLAGMRSYEQYFGPGTRLTVT.